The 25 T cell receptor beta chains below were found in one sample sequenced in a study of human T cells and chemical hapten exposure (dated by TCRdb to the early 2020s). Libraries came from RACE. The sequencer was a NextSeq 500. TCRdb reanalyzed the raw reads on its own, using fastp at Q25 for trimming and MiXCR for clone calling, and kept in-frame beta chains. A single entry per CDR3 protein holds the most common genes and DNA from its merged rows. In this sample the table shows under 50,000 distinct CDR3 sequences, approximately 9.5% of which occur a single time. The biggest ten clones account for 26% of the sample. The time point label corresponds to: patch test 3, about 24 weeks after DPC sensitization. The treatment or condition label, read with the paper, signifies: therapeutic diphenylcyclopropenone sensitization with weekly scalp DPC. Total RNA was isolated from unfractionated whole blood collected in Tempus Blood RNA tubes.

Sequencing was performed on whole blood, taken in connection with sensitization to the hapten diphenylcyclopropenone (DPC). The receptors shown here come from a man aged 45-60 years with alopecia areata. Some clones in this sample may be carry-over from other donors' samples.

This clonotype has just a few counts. CDR3 in amino acids: CASSPGTASYNEQFF. The CDR3 DNA is TGTGCCAGCTCGCCGGGGACGGCTTCTTACAATGAGCAGTTCTTC. V gene TRBV18 combines with J gene TRBJ2-1; D is possibly TRBD1 or TRBD2 (5 bases each). This CDR3 is built from 15 residues. V lost 6 bases and J lost 4, with 16 bases in between. Looked up from germline, CDR1 is KGHSH and CDR2 is LQKENI.

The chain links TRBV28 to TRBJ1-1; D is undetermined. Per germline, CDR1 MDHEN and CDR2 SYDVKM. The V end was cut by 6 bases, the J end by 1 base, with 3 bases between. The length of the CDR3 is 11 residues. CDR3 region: CASRTNTEAFF. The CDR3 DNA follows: TGTGCCAGCAGAACGAACACTGAAGCTTTCTTT.

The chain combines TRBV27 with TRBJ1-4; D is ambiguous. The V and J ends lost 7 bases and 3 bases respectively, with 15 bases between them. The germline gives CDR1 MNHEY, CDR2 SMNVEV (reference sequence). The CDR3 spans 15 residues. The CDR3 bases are TGTGCCAGCACTCTCTTAGGAAGGTCTAATGAAAAACTGTTTTTT. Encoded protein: CASTLLGRSNEKLFF. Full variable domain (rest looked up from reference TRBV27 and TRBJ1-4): EAQVTQNPRYLITVTGKKLTVTCSQNMNHEYMSWYRQDPGLGLRQIYYSMNVEVTDKGDVPEGYKVSRKEKRNFPLILESPSPNQTSLYFCASTLLGRSNEKLFFGSGTQLSVL.

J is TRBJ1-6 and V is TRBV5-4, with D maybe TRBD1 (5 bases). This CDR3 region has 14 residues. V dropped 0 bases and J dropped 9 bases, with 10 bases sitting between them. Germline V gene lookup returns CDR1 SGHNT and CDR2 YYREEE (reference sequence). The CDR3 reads CASSLAGTSSPLHF. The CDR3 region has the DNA TGTGCCAGCAGCTTGGCAGGGACGTCTTCACCCCTCCACTTT. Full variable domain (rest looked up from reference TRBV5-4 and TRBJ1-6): ETGVTQSPTHLIKTRGQQVTLRCSSQSGHNTVSWYQQALGQGPQFIFQYYREEENGRGNFPPRFSGLQFPNYSSELNVNALELDDSALYLCASSLAGTSSPLHFGNGTRLTVT.

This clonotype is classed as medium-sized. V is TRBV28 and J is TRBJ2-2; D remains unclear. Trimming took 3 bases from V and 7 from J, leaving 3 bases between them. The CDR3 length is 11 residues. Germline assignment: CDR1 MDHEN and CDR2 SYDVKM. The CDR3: CASSFIGELFF. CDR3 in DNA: TGTGCCAGCAGTTTTATCGGGGAGCTGTTTTTT.

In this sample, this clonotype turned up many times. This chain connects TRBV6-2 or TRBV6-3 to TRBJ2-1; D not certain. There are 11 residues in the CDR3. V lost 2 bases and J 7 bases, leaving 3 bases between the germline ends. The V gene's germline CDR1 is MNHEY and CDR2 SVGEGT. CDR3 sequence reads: CASSYGNEQFF. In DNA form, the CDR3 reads TGTGCCAGCAGTTACGGGAATGAGCAGTTCTTC.

CDR3 nucleotides: TGTGCCAGCAGCCAGGACCGTGAGGGTTTTTCACCCCTCCACTTT. Translation: CASSQDREGFSPLHF. This chain joins TRBV3-1 and TRBJ1-6; D uncertain. Germline CDR1 is LGHDT and CDR2 is YNNKEL (reference sequence). V lost 3 bases, J lost 9 bases, and 15 bases lay in between. CDR3 length: 15 amino acids.

The CDR3 sequence is CSVDGGDEKLFF. CDR3 coding DNA: TGCAGCGTCGACGGTGGGGATGAAAAACTGTTTTTT. The gene calls are TRBV29-1 and TRBJ1-4; D gene ambiguous. The germline CDR1 and CDR2 sequences are SQVTM and ANQGSEA. Trimming stripped 6 bases from V and 6 bases from J, with 11 bases between. The CDR3 totals 12 residues.

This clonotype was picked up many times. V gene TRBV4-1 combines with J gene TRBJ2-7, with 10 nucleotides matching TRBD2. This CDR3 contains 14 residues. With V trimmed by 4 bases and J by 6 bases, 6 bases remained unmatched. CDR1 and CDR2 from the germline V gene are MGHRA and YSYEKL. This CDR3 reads CASSPTSGIIEQYF. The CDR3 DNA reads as TGCGCCAGCAGCCCCACTAGCGGGATTATCGAGCAGTACTTC.

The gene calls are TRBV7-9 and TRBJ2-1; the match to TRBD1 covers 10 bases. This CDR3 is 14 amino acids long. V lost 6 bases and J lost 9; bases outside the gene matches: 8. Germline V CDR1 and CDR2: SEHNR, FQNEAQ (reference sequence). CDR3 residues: CASRPTGGHSEQFF. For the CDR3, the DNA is TGTGCCAGCAGGCCGACAGGGGGCCACAGTGAGCAGTTCTTC.

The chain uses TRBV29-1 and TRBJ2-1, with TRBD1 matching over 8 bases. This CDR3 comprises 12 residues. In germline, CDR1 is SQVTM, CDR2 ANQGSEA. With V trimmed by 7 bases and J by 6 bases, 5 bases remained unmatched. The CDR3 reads CSADRVGNEQFF. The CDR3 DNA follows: TGCAGCGCGGACAGGGTTGGCAATGAGCAGTTCTTC.

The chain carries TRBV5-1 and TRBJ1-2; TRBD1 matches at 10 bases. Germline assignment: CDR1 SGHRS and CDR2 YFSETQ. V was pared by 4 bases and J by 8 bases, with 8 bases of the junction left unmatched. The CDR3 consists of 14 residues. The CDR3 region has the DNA TGCGCCAGCAGCCTAGACAGGGGGCGAGGAGGCTACACCTTC. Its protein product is CASSLDRGRGGYTF.

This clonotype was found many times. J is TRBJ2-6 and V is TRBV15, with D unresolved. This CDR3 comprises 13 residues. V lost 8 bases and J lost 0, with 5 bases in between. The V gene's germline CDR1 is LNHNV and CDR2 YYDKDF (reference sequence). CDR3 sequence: CATGDSGANVLTF. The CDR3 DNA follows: TGTGCCACCGGAGACTCTGGGGCCAACGTCCTGACTTTC. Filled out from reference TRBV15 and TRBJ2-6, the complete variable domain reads DAMVIQNPRYQVTQFGKPVTLSCSQTLNHNVMYWYQQKSSQAPKLLFHYYDKDFNNEADTPDNFQSRRPNTSFCFLDIRSPGLGDTAMYLCATGDSGANVLTFGAGSRLTVL.

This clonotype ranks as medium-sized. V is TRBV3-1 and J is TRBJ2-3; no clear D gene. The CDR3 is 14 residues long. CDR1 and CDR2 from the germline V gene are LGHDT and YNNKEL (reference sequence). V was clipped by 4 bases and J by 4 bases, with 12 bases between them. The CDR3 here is CASSLSADPDTQYF. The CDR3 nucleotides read TGTGCCAGCAGCCTTTCGGCGGATCCAGATACGCAGTATTTT.

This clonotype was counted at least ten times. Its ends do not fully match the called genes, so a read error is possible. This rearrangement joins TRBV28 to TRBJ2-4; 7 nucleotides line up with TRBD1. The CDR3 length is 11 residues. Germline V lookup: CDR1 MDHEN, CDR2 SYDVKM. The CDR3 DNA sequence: TGTGCCAGCAGCCAAGGGACAGTTGTCGACTTC. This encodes CASSQGTVVDF.

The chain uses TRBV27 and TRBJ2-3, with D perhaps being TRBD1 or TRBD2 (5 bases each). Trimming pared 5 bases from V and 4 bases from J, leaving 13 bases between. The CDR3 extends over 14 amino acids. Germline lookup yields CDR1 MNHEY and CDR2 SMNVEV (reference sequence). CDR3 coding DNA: TGTGCCAGCAGTCCCCTCCTGGGGGCAGATACGCAGTATTTT. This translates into CASSPLLGADTQYF.

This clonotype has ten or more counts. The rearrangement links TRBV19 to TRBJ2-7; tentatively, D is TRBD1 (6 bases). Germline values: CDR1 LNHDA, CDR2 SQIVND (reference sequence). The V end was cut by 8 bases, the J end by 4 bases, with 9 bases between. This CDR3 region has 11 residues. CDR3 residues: CASSGAYEQYF. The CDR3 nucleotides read TGTGCCAGTTCAGGGGCTTACGAGCAGTACTTC.

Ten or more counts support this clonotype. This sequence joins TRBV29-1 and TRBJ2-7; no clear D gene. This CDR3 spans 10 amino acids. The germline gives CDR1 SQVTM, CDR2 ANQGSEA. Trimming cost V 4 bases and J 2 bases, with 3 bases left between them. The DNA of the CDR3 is TGCAGCGTTGGGACCTACGAGCAGTACTTC. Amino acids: CSVGTYEQYF.

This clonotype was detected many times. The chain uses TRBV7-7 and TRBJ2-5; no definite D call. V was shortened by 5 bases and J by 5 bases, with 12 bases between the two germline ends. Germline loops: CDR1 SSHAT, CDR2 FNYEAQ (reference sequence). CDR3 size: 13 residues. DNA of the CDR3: TGTGCCAGCAGCCCGGGCCCAGTGGAGACCCAGTACTTC. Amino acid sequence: CASSPGPVETQYF.

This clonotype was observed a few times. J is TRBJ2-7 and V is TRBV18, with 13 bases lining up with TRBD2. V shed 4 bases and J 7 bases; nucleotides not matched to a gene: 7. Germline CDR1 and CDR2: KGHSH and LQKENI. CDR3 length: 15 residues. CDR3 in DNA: TGTGCCAGCTCACTAACTAGCGGGAGGGTGAGTGAGCAGTACTTC. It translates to CASSLTSGRVSEQYF.

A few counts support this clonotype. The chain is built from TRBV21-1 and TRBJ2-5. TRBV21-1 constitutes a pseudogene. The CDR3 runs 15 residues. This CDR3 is CASSNARSLGETQYF. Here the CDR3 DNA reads TGTGCCAGCAGCAATGCCAGGAGTCTCGGAGAGACCCAGTACTTC.

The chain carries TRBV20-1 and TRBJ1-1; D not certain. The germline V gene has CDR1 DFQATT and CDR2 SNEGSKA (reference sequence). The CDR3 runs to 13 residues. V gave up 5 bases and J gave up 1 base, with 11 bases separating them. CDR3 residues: CSARKDGNTEAFF. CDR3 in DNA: TGCAGTGCTCGGAAGGACGGGAACACTGAAGCTTTCTTT.

DNA for the CDR3: TGCAGCGTACCGGGACAGGGTGGAGAGACCCAGTACTTC. Its translation: CSVPGQGGETQYF. V usage is TRBV29-1 and J usage is TRBJ2-5, with TRBD1 identical over 9 bases. With V trimmed by 6 bases and J by 4 bases, 6 bases remained unmatched. Per the germline V gene, CDR1 is SQVTM and CDR2 is ANQGSEA. The CDR3 covers 13 residues.

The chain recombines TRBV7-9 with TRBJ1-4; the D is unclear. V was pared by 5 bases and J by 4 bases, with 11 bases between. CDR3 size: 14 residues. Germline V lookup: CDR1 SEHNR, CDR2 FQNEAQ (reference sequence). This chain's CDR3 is CASSLHGSNEKLFF. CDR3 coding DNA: TGTGCCAGCAGCCTCCACGGAAGTAATGAAAAACTGTTTTTT. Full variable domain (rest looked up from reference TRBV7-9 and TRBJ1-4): DTGVSQNPRHKITKRGQNVTFRCDPISEHNRLYWYRQTLGQGPEFLTYFQNEAQLEKSRLLSDRFSAERPKGSFSTLEIQRTEQGDSAMYLCASSLHGSNEKLFFGSGTQLSVL.

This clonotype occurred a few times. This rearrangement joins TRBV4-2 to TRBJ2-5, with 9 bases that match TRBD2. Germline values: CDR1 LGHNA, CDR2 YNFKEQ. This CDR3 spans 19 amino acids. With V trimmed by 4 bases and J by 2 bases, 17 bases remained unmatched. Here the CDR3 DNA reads TGTGCCAGCAGCCCAAGATTGAGCGGGAAGCGGGAGGTGCAAGAGACCCAGTACTTC. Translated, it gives CASSPRLSGKREVQETQYF.